The clone carrying this T cell receptor beta chain was detected a few times. Its specificity is not known. These data are taken from a study of T cell responses to AZD1222 COVID-19 vaccine. Study-wide points: Baseline serology detected seropositivity in only six AZD1222 recipients. Along spike, vaccine-associated CD4 TCRs were found throughout, with dominance at 160-218 and 743-854. Increased Spike-specific TCR breadth and depth were observed after two AZD1222 doses.

TCRdb's table, derived via immunoSEQ multiplex PCR, lists solely in-frame clones and lacks some. The table lists just under 90,000 clones, about 90% of them singletons. The sequence was collected from an adult in good health. The starting material was peripheral blood, obtained on day 0 of MenACWY control vaccination.

The CDR3 DNA is TGTGCCAGCACGATTGTGAACACTGAAGCTTTCTTT. Encoded protein: CASTIVNTEAFF. The gene calls are TRBV28 and TRBJ1-1; D gene unclear. V was trimmed by 7 bases and J by 0 bases, leaving 6 bases between them. Germline V lookup: CDR1 MDHEN, CDR2 SYDVKM. This CDR3 has 12 residues.